This T cell receptor (beta chain) stems from a study of T cells after posttransplantation cyclophosphamide. Study-wide results and caveats: Recipient CMV seropositivity and CMV reactivation strongly tracked TRB clonality. Later post-transplant blood repertoires were often dominated by donor CD8+ memory clones.

The protocol was immunoSEQ multiplex PCR, while the TCRdb copy is restricted to in-frame clones and leaves out a portion. The repertoire consists of 2,700 or so clones, none detected only once. Busulfan-fludarabine conditioning, marrow transplant, and cyclophosphamide on days +3 and +4 were administered. The CDR3 totals 18 residues. Trimming shortened V by 2 bases and J by 0 bases, and 16 bases separated the two germline ends. CDR1 is MGHRA, CDR2 YSYEKL, per germline. This clone is deemed medium-sized. Its antigen is unknown. Sample: PBMCs, taken after allogeneic stem cell transplant with posttransplant cyclophosphamide. The gene calls are TRBV4-1 and TRBJ1-4; D possibly corresponds to TRBD1 (6 bases). The sequence derives from a male patient between 55 and 70 years old who received an allogeneic stem cell transplant from a related donor and was CMV-positive. T cells may partly derive from the graft donor. The CDR3 sequence is CASSQRQTGTATNEKLFF. CDR3 in DNA: TGCGCCAGCAGCCAACGACAGACAGGAACAGCAACTAATGAAAAACTGTTTTTT.